This T cell receptor beta chain is drawn from a study of Ad26.COV2.S vaccination and SARS-CoV-2 variants. Clones were read by immunoSEQ multiplex PCR, and TCRdb kept only the in-frame ones, dropping some. The sample yields about 320,000 clones, 85% to 90% seen once. Trimming removed 4 bases at V and 0 bases at J, with 13 bases between. This CDR3 has 16 residues. From germline, CDR1 is LGHDT and CDR2 YNNKEL (reference sequence). As for treatment: about 20 received Ad26.COV2.S at low or high dose, single or two shots; five or six received placebo; per-sample allocation not given. It was on day 63 after the first vaccine or placebo injection that samples were taken. Immunization relied on an Ad26 vector, which expressed Wuhan-strain SARS-CoV-2 spike.

This specimen was peripheral blood, taken in a trial of Ad26.COV2.S vaccine versus placebo. The chain has TRBV3-1 (or the pseudogene TRBV3-2) and TRBJ1-5; D unclear. The TCR originated in a person between 18 and 59 years old who received the Ad26.COV2.S COVID-19 vaccine or a placebo. The CDR3 region has the DNA TGTGCCAGCAGCCCCCGCAAAAGCCATAGCAATCAGCCCCAGCATTTT. Its protein product is CASSPRKSHSNQPQHF.